This TCR beta chain was profiled in a study of glioma-infiltrating T cells after dendritic cell vaccination. Overall study findings and caveats: No direct clonality-survival link was found; a diverse polyclonal response may matter.

V shed 6 bases, J shed 5 bases, and the junction held 7 bases outside the gene matches. The germline gives CDR1 MNHNY, CDR2 SVGAGI (reference sequence). This CDR3 is built from 15 residues. The PCR used 60 V beta and 13 J beta primers. Profiled with immunoSEQ multiplex PCR; TCRdb holds only in-frame clones, not every one. Here the sample spans tens of thousands of clones, around 80% being singletons. A remark on this clone: Its matching antigen is unknown.

The chain recombines TRBV6-6 with TRBJ2-2, with TRBD2 matching 9 bases. The sequence was collected from a human donor with glioblastoma. The sequenced sample was blood, obtained before dendritic cell vaccination. The CDR3 is CASSPLAGDTGELFF. CDR3 nucleotide sequence: TGTGCCAGCAGCCCCTTAGCGGGAGATACCGGGGAGCTGTTTTTT.